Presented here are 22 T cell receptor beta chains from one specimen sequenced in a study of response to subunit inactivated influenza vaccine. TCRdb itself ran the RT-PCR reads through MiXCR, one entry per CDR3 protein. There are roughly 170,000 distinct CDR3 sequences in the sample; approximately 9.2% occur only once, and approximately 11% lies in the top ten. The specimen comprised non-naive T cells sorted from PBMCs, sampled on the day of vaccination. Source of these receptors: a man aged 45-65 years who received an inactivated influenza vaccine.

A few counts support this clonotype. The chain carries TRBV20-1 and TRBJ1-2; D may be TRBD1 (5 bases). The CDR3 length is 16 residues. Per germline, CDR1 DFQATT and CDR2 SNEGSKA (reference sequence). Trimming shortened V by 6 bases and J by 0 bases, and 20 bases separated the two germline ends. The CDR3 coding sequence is TGCAGTGCCCGGGACGGAGCCCACCCAGCTAACTATGGCTACACCTTC. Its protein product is CSARDGAHPANYGYTF.

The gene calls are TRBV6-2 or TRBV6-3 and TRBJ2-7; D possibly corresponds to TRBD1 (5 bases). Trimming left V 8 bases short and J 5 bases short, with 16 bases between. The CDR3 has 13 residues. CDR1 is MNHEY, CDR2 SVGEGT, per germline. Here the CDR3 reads CASVEVQGDEQYF. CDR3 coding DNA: TGTGCCAGCGTTGAGGTACAAGGGGACGAGCAGTACTTC.

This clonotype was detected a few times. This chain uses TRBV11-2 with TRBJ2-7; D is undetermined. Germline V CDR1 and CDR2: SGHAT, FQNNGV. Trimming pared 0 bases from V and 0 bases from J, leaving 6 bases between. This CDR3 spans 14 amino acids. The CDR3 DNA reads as TGTGCCAGCAGCTTAGATGACGGCTCCTACGAGCAGTACTTC. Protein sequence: CASSLDDGSYEQYF.

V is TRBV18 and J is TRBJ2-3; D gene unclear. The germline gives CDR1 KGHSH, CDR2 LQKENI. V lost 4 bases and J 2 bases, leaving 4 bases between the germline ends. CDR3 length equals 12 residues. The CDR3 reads CASSLLTDTQYF. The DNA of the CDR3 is TGTGCCAGCTCACTGCTCACAGATACGCAGTATTTT. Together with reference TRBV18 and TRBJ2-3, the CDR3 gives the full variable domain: NAGVMQNPRHLVRRRGQEARLRCSPMKGHSHVYWYRQLPEEGLKFMVYLQKENIIDESGMPKERFSAEFPKEGPSILRIQQVVRGDSAAYFCASSLLTDTQYFGPGTRLTVL.

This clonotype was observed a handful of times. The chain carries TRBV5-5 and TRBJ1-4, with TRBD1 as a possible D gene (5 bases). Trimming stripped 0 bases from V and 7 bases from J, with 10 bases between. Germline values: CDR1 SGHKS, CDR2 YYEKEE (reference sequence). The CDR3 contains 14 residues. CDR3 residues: CASSLGGDAEKLFF. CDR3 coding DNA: TGTGCCAGCAGCTTGGGTGGGGACGCTGAAAAACTGTTTTTT.

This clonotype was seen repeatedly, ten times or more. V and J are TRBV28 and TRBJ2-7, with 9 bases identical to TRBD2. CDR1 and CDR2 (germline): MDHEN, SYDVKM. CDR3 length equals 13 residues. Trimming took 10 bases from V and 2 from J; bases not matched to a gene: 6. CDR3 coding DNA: TGTGCCATCCATAGCGGGAGCACCTACGAGCAGTACTTC. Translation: CAIHSGSTYEQYF.

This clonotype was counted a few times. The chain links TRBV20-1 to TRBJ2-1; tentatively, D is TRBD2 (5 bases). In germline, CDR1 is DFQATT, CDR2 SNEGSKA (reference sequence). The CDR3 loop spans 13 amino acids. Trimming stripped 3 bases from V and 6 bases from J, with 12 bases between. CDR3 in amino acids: CSARDFLANEQFF. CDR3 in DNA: TGCAGTGCTAGGGACTTTCTAGCCAATGAGCAGTTCTTC.

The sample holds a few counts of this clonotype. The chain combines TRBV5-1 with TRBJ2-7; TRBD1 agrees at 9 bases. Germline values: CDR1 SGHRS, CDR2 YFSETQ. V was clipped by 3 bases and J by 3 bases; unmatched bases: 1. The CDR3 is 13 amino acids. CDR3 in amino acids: CASSSGQGYEQYF. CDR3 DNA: TGCGCCAGCAGCTCGGGACAGGGCTACGAGCAGTACTTC. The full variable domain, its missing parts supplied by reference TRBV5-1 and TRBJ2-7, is KAGVTQTPRYLIKTRGQQVTLSCSPISGHRSVSWYQQTPGQGLQFLFEYFSETQRNKGNFPGRFSGRQFSNSRSEMNVSTLELGDSALYLCASSSGQGYEQYFGPGTRLTVT.

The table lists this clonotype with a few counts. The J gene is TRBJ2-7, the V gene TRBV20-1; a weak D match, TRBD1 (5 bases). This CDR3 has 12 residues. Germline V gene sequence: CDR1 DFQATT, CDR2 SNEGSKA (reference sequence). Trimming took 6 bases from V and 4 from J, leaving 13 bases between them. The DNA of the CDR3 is TGCAGTGCACCCCGACAGAATTACGAGCAGTACTTC. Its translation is CSAPRQNYEQYF.

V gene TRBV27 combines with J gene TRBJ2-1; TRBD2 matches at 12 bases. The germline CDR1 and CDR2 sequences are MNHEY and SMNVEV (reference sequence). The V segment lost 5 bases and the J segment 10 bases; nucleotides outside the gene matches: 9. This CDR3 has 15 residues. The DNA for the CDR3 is TGTGCCAGCAGTCCTCTAGCGGGGGGGCCGGACGAGCAGTTCTTC. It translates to CASSPLAGGPDEQFF.

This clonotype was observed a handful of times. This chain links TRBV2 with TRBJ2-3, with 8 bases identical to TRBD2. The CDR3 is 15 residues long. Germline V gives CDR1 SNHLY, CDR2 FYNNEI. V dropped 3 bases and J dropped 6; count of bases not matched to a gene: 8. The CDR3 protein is CASSEREVLADTQYF. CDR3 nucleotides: TGTGCCAGCAGTGAGCGGGAGGTTTTGGCGGATACGCAGTATTTT.

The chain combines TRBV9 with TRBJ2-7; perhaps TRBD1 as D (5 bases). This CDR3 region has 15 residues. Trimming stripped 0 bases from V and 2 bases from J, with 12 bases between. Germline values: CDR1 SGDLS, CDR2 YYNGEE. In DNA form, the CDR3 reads TGTGCCAGCAGCGTAGACTCAGGGTCCCCCTACGAGCAGTACTTC. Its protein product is CASSVDSGSPYEQYF.

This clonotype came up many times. CDR3 in amino acids: CSVAATTSYNEQFF. DNA for the CDR3: TGCAGCGTTGCAGCGACTACCTCCTACAATGAGCAGTTCTTC. J is TRBJ2-1 and V is TRBV29-1; a weak D match, TRBD2 (5 bases). From germline, CDR1 is SQVTM and CDR2 ANQGSEA. Trimming took off 4 bases at V and 0 bases at J, with 10 bases between the two ends. There are 14 residues in the CDR3.

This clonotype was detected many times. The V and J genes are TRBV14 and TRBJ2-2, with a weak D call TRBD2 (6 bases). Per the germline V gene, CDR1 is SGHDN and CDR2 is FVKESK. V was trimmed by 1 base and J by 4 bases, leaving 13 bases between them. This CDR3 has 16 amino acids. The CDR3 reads CASSQVVGLPTGELFF. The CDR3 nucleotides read TGTGCCAGCAGCCAAGTCGTCGGACTACCCACCGGGGAGCTGTTTTTT.

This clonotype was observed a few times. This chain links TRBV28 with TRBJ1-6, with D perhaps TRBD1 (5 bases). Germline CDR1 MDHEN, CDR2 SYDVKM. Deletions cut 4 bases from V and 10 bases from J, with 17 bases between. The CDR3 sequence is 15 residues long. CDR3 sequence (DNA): TGTGCCAGCAGTTCAGGCGGGGGGGAGGGCTCACCCCTCCACTTT. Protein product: CASSSGGGEGSPLHF.

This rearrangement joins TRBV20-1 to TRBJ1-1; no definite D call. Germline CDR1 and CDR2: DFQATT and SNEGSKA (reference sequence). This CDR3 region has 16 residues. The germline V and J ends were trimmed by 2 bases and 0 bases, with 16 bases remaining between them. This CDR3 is CSARKSEQNLNTEAFF. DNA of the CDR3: TGCAGTGCTAGAAAGAGCGAACAGAACCTGAACACTGAAGCTTTCTTT.

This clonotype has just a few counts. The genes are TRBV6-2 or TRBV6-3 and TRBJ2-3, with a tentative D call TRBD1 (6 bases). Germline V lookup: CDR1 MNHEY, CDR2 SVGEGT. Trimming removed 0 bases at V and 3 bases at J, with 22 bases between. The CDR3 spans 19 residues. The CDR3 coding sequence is TGTGCCAGCAGTTACTCACAGGGAAGGGGGTTAGCAGGAACAGATACGCAGTATTTT. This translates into CASSYSQGRGLAGTDTQYF.

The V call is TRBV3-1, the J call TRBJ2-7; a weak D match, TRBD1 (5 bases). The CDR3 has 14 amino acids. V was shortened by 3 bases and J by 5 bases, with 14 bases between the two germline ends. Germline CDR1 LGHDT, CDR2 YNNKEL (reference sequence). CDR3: CASSHGAVTHEQYF. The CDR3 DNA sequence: TGTGCCAGCAGCCATGGGGCTGTTACCCACGAGCAGTACTTC.

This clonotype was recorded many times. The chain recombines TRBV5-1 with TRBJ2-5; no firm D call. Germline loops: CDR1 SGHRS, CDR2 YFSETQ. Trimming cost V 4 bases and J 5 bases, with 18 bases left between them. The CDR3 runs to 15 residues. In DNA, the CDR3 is TGCGCCAGCAGCCCCATCGGTAACTCTGGGGAGACCCAGTACTTC. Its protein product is CASSPIGNSGETQYF. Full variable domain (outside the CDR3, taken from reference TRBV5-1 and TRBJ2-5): KAGVTQTPRYLIKTRGQQVTLSCSPISGHRSVSWYQQTPGQGLQFLFEYFSETQRNKGNFPGRFSGRQFSNSRSEMNVSTLELGDSALYLCASSPIGNSGETQYFGPGTRLLVL.

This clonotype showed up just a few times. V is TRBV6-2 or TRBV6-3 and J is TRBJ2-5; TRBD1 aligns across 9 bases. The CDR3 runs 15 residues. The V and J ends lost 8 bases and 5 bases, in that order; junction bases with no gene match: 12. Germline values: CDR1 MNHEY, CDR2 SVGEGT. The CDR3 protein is CASSLTGGGDETQYF. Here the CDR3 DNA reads TGTGCCAGCTCTCTTACAGGGGGCGGAGACGAGACCCAGTACTTC.

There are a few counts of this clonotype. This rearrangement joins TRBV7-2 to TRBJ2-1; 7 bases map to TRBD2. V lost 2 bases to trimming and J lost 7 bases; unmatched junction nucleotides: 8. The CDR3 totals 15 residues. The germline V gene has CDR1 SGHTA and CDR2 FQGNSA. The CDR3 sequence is CASSLNAGVGNEQFF. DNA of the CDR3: TGTGCCAGCAGCTTAAACGCGGGGGTTGGGAATGAGCAGTTCTTC.

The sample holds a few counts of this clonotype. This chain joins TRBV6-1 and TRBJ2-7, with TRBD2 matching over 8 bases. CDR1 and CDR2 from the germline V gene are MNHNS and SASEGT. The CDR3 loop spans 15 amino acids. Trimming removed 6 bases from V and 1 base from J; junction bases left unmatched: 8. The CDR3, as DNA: TGTGCCAGCAGAGAAACTAGCGGACCATCCTACGAGCAGTACTTC. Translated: CASRETSGPSYEQYF.